The subject of this entry is one T cell receptor beta chain. The antigen is unknown. The method was immunoSEQ multiplex PCR; TCRdb's version includes in-frame clones alone and lacks a portion of them. The sample lists about 110,000 clones; approximately 85% were seen once. The sample belongs to a study of cytomegalovirus exposure and HLA in healthy donors. For the study at large: The approximately 120 validation repertoires were reported in a later analysis to have been generated on the same platform as the roughly 720 first-cohort repertoires. The study's findings and limits: Reports indicated that the classifier achieved high specificity and sensitivity in diagnosing cytomegalovirus status. Investigators reported 164 TCR beta chains as tied to cytomegalovirus.

The CDR3 contains 16 residues. V dropped 5 bases and J dropped 3; count of bases not matched to a gene: 9. The germline gives CDR1 SGHVS, CDR2 FQNEAQ. Material for sequencing was PBMCs. The receptor was isolated from a woman aged 18-35 years in good health and CMV-seronegative. The V call is TRBV7-8, the J call TRBJ2-2; 7 bases line up with TRBD1. CDR3 coding DNA: TGTGCCAGCAGCGTAGACAGGGCCACCTACACCGGGGAGCTGTTTTTT. Its translation is CASSVDRATYTGELFF.